Shown below are 27 T cell receptor beta chains from a single sample sequenced in a study of T cell clusters in autoimmune cytopenias. Some 40,000 genome equivalents of blood DNA were amplified for TRB. One tube held mixed TRB-A and TRB-B primer pools for touch-down PCR. TCRdb reprocessed the multiplex PCR reads and keeps a single row for each CDR3 protein, giving no DNA. The sample table sets out around 7,100 distinct CDR3 sequences. A further study also used this sample, focusing on T cell repertoires in aging, cancer and after chemotherapy.

The sample comprised peripheral blood. These receptors were collected from a human donor in good health.

The V call is TRBV6-5, the J call TRBJ1-2. This CDR3 comprises 15 residues. Germline assignment: CDR1 MNHEY and CDR2 SVGAGI. The CDR3 region is CASSYSMREGYGYTF.

The chain carries TRBV5-4 and TRBJ1-1. The CDR3 sequence is 16 residues long. Germline loops: CDR1 SGHNT, CDR2 YYREEE (reference sequence). The CDR3 protein is CASSLDLAGSNTEAFF.

This clonotype is called medium-sized based on its frequency. V usage is TRBV5-4 and J usage is TRBJ2-6; TCRdb calls TRBD1, which cannot be checked without DNA. The CDR3 is made up of 16 amino acids. Germline V CDR1 and CDR2: SGHNT, YYREEE (reference sequence). This chain's CDR3 is CASSPWTASGANVLTF.

The rearrangement joins TRBV30 to TRBJ2-1. The CDR3 loop spans 11 amino acids. Germline assignment: CDR1 GTSNPN and CDR2 SVGIG (reference sequence). CDR3 loop: CAWSQTDEQFF.

J is TRBJ1-2 and V is TRBV6-5; TCRdb's D gene call, TRBD1, goes unchecked for lack of DNA. Germline lookup yields CDR1 MNHEY and CDR2 SVGAGI. The CDR3 is 13 amino acids. The CDR3 reads CASSPGGRYGYTF.

The chain links TRBV5-1 to TRBJ2-6; the TCRdb call, TRBD1, lacks DNA for checking. The germline gives CDR1 SGHRS, CDR2 YFSETQ. CDR3 length equals 15 residues. CDR3 sequence reads: CASSLTGLGANVLTF.

In terms of frequency, this clonotype is medium-sized (0.01 to 0.1%). This sequence joins TRBV6-6 and TRBJ2-1. The CDR3 has 11 amino acids. The germline V gene encodes CDR1 MNHNY and CDR2 SVGAGI (reference sequence). CDR3 sequence reads: CASSYKNEQFF.

The rearrangement joins TRBV7-6 to TRBJ2-7; there is no DNA to check the TCRdb D call of TRBD1. The germline V gene encodes CDR1 SGHVS and CDR2 FNYEAQ. The CDR3 runs 15 residues. CDR3 residues: CASSLARQGAAEQYF.

The chain couples TRBV12-3 or TRBV12-4 to TRBJ2-7; TCRdb proposes TRBD1, but this gene call is untestable without DNA. CDR3 length: 13 amino acids. This CDR3 reads CASSLHRVYEQYF.

This chain uses TRBV27 with TRBJ2-2; with no DNA, the TCRdb D assignment of TRBD1 cannot be verified. Per germline, CDR1 MNHEY and CDR2 SMNVEV (reference sequence). This CDR3 comprises 15 residues. This CDR3 is CASRPRGPNTGELFF.

The chain links TRBV19 to TRBJ1-2; the D gene TCRdb calls, TRBD1, cannot be checked with no DNA. From germline, CDR1 is LNHDA and CDR2 SQIVND (reference sequence). CDR3 size: 14 residues. The CDR3 sequence is CASSVTGWDYGYTF. Full variable domain (rest looked up from reference TRBV19 and TRBJ1-2): DGGITQSPKYLFRKEGQNVTLSCEQNLNHDAMYWYRQDPGQGLRLIYYSQIVNDFQKGDIAEGYSVSREKKESFPLTVTSAQKNPTAFYLCASSVTGWDYGYTFGSGTRLTVV.

Judged by frequency, this clonotype is medium-sized. This chain connects TRBV29-1 to TRBJ2-1; TCRdb selects TRBD1, and the lack of DNA leaves this call unchecked. CDR1 and CDR2 (germline): SQVTM, ANQGSEA. There are 14 residues in the CDR3. CDR3 sequence reads: CSARTGGAWGEQFF.

This chain uses TRBV6-1 with TRBJ2-7. The length of the CDR3 is 15 residues. Per the germline V gene, CDR1 is MNHNS and CDR2 is SASEGT. The CDR3 sequence: CASSDAAVNAYEQYF.

The chain employs TRBV19 and TRBJ2-2; TCRdb names TRBD2, which stays unverified in the absence of DNA. Germline lookup yields CDR1 LNHDA and CDR2 SQIVND (reference sequence). The CDR3 consists of 16 residues. CDR3 sequence: CASRALAGLNTGELFF.

The chain links TRBV30 to TRBJ1-6; lacking DNA, the TRBD1 call made by TCRdb goes unchecked. The CDR3 extends over 13 amino acids. Germline V gene sequence: CDR1 GTSNPN, CDR2 SVGIG (reference sequence). The CDR3 protein is CAWCRGQNSPLHF.

This chain links TRBV12-3 or TRBV12-4 with TRBJ2-3. The CDR3 has 14 amino acids. The CDR3 sequence: CASSLSVLTDTQYF.

The chain links TRBV6-5 to TRBJ2-2; the TCRdb call, TRBD2, lacks DNA for checking. The V gene's germline CDR1 is MNHEY and CDR2 SVGAGI. CDR3 length: 14 amino acids. CDR3 sequence: CASSYGAGTGELFF.

V gene TRBV18 combines with J gene TRBJ2-3; with no DNA, the TCRdb D assignment of TRBD1 cannot be verified. The CDR3 is made up of 15 amino acids. Looked up from germline, CDR1 is KGHSH and CDR2 is LQKENI. CDR3 protein: CASSIGQGIADTQYF.

V usage is TRBV5-1 and J usage is TRBJ2-7; the TRBD1 assignment by TCRdb is unverifiable without DNA. This CDR3 contains 15 residues. Germline V CDR1 and CDR2: SGHRS, YFSETQ. The CDR3: CASSALTGISYEQYF.

The genes are TRBV11-1 and TRBJ2-5; the D gene TCRdb calls, TRBD2, cannot be checked with no DNA. The CDR3 loop spans 15 amino acids. Germline loops: CDR1 SGHAT, CDR2 FQDESV (reference sequence). CDR3 region: CASSLTDGRVETQYF.

The chain is built from TRBV6-5 and TRBJ2-2. Germline CDR1 and CDR2: MNHEY and SVGAGI. The CDR3 sequence is 11 residues long. CDR3 loop: CASTSAGELFF.

The J gene is TRBJ2-3, the V gene TRBV7-9; as DNA is missing, the TRBD2 call by TCRdb cannot be tested. This CDR3 is 19 amino acids long. Germline CDR1 and CDR2: SEHNR and FQNEAQ (reference sequence). CDR3 amino acids: CASREGLAGGRRGTDTQYF.

The genes are TRBV6-2 or TRBV6-3 and TRBJ2-5; TCRdb outputs TRBD1, but without DNA this stays unchecked. CDR1 is MNHEY, CDR2 SVGEGT, per germline. The CDR3 sequence is 14 residues long. CDR3 protein: CASRTPGGGETQYF.

This clonotype is deemed medium-sized by its frequency. The V gene is TRBV29-1, the J gene TRBJ2-3; as DNA is missing, the TRBD1 call by TCRdb cannot be tested. The CDR3 extends over 13 amino acids. Per germline, CDR1 SQVTM and CDR2 ANQGSEA. CDR3 sequence: CSAALGGTDTQYF.

The V call is TRBV19, the J call TRBJ2-3. The CDR3 runs to 11 residues. Per the germline V gene, CDR1 is LNHDA and CDR2 is SQIVND (reference sequence). The CDR3 reads CASMKADTQYF.

The genes are TRBV5-1 and TRBJ1-1; absent DNA, TCRdb's TRBD1 call cannot be checked. CDR3 length: 15 amino acids. Germline-derived CDR1 and CDR2 are SGHRS and YFSETQ. CDR3 sequence reads: CASSLAGTVNTEAFF.

The chain is built from TRBV5-4 and TRBJ2-5; TCRdb outputs TRBD1, but without DNA this stays unchecked. The germline gives CDR1 SGHNT, CDR2 YYREEE (reference sequence). This CDR3 region has 14 residues. This CDR3 reads CASSHFGTEETQYF.